Each of the 28 T cell receptor beta chains below was sequenced from the same sample in a study of CD8 T cells in Susac syndrome. The authors reverse transcribed 0.5 to 1 ug RNA with random hexamers. TCRdb called the immunoSEQ multiplex PCR reads again in MiXCR, with one record for every CDR3 protein. Here the sample spans roughly 160,000 distinct CDR3 sequences, about 96% being singletons. Sequenced input: CD4+ T cells from PBMCs. The receptors originated from a human donor with Susac syndrome.

V and J are TRBV6-2 or TRBV6-3 and TRBJ2-7; the D gene is possibly TRBD1 (5 bases). The CDR3 has 13 amino acids. The V end lost 0 bases, the J end lost 2 bases, and 5 bases lay between the germline ends. CDR1 and CDR2 (germline): MNHEY, SVGEGT. The CDR3 loop is CASSYSGAYEQYV. DNA of the CDR3: TGTGCCAGCAGTTACTCAGGGGCCTACGAGCAGTACGTC.

The V call is TRBV12-3 or TRBV12-4, the J call TRBJ1-2; TRBD1 might be the D (5 bases). Trimming left V 4 bases short and J 7 bases short, with 13 bases between. The CDR3 sequence is 13 residues long. CDR3 DNA sequence: TGTGCCAGCAGTTGGTCCAGGGTTGGTGGCTACACCTTC. Residues: CASSWSRVGGYTF.

This chain joins TRBV4-2 and TRBJ2-1; 7 bases are a match to TRBD1. The junction had 6 bases not matched to a gene; V was cut back by 8 bases and J by 5 bases. In germline, CDR1 is LGHNA, CDR2 YNFKEQ. The CDR3 consists of 13 residues. This CDR3 reads CASGKDRDNEQFF. CDR3 bases: TGTGCCAGCGGAAAAGACAGGGACAATGAGCAGTTCTTC.

The rearrangement uses TRBV9 and TRBJ2-3; 9 bases align to TRBD2. The CDR3 contains 16 residues. Looked up from germline, CDR1 is SGDLS and CDR2 is YYNGEE. Unmatched junction bases numbered 4, after V lost 0 bases and J lost 2 bases. CDR3 sequence: CASSVGLAGTTDTQYF. The DNA for the CDR3 is TGTGCCAGCAGCGTAGGTCTAGCGGGAACCACAGATACGCAGTATTTT.

The J gene is TRBJ2-7, the V gene TRBV18; D possibly matches TRBD1 or TRBD2 (6 bases each). V dropped 4 bases and J dropped 2 bases, with 15 bases sitting between them. Germline CDR1 reads KGHSH; CDR2 reads LQKENI. The CDR3 runs to 15 residues. The CDR3 DNA reads TGTGCCAGCTCACTCGGAGGGGGAGCCCCCTACGAGCAGTACTTC. Translation: CASSLGGGAPYEQYF.

The rearrangement uses TRBV11-2 and TRBJ2-2, with a tentative D call TRBD2 (5 bases). Looked up from germline, CDR1 is SGHAT and CDR2 is FQNNGV. Trimming shortened V by 3 bases and J by 3 bases, and 11 bases separated the two germline ends. The CDR3 is 15 residues long. CDR3 in amino acids: CASSFYGKDTGELFF. The CDR3 DNA is TGTGCCAGCAGCTTTTACGGGAAGGACACCGGGGAGCTGTTTTTT.

V is TRBV30 and J is TRBJ2-5; D is perhaps TRBD1 (6 bases). V was trimmed by 5 bases and J by 1 base, leaving 8 bases between them. CDR1 GTSNPN and CDR2 SVGIG come from the germline V gene (reference sequence). This CDR3 contains 12 residues. The CDR3 protein is CAWEQGQETQYF. The CDR3 DNA follows: TGTGCCTGGGAACAGGGCCAAGAGACCCAGTACTTC.

The chain carries TRBV5-1 and TRBJ1-1, with D unclear. Germline CDR1 reads SGHRS; CDR2 reads YFSETQ. V was clipped by 3 bases and J by 4 bases, with 13 bases between them. The CDR3 totals 14 residues. The CDR3 spells CASSSDTASTEAFF. The CDR3 region has the DNA TGCGCCAGCAGCTCCGACACAGCGTCCACTGAAGCTTTCTTT.

V gene TRBV9 combines with J gene TRBJ1-6; D remains ambiguous. V dropped 4 bases and J dropped 5 bases, with 10 bases sitting between them. Germline values: CDR1 SGDLS, CDR2 YYNGEE. The CDR3 spans 14 residues. The DNA of the CDR3 is TGTGCCAGCAGCAAGCGGCAGGATAATTCACCCCTCCACTTT. It specifies CASSKRQDNSPLHF. The full variable domain, completed using reference TRBV9 and TRBJ1-6, is DSGVTQTPKHLITATGQRVTLRCSPRSGDLSVYWYQQSLDQGLQFLIQYYNGEERAKGNILERFSAQQFPDLHSELNLSSLELGDSALYFCASSKRQDNSPLHFGNGTRLTVT.

This sequence joins TRBV19 and TRBJ2-3; possibly TRBD2 for D (6 bases). The CDR3 is 15 residues long. V was clipped by 6 bases and J by 2 bases, with 15 bases between them. Germline V lookup: CDR1 LNHDA, CDR2 SQIVND (reference sequence). The CDR3 DNA follows: TGTGCCAGTAGCGCTCCGGGGGAGGTCACAGATACGCAGTATTTT. Amino acid sequence: CASSAPGEVTDTQYF.

This chain uses TRBV29-1 with TRBJ2-2; the match to TRBD2 covers 8 bases. V gave up 7 bases and J gave up 3 bases; unmatched junction bases: 10. This CDR3 contains 15 residues. CDR1 SQVTM and CDR2 ANQGSEA come from the germline V gene. CDR3 residues: CSAGRGRGDTGELFF. CDR3 DNA: TGCAGCGCCGGGAGGGGCAGGGGAGACACCGGGGAGCTGTTTTTT.

J is TRBJ2-1 and V is TRBV5-1, with 10 bases aligning to TRBD2. The germline V gene encodes CDR1 SGHRS and CDR2 YFSETQ. This CDR3 region has 13 residues. J was trimmed by 15 bases and V by 1 base; bases with no gene match: 7. The DNA of the CDR3 is TGCGCCAGCAGCTTGACACTAGCGGGGATTCGGTTCTTC. Amino acid sequence: CASSLTLAGIRFF.

This chain joins TRBV28 and TRBJ2-1; D ambiguous. The CDR3 consists of 14 residues. Germline V gene lookup returns CDR1 MDHEN and CDR2 SYDVKM. Deletions cut 3 bases from V and 3 bases from J, with 9 bases between. CDR3 DNA sequence: TGTGCCAGCAGTTTTCTCGGAAACTACAATGAGCAGTTCTTC. Encoded protein: CASSFLGNYNEQFF.

The chain is built from TRBV20-1 and TRBJ2-5, with D possibly being TRBD1 (5 bases). Germline CDR1 is DFQATT and CDR2 is SNEGSKA (reference sequence). This CDR3 has 15 residues. Trimming cost V 3 bases and J 0 bases, with 14 bases left between them. CDR3 amino acids: CSASDPGWYQETQYF. CDR3 in DNA: TGCAGTGCTAGTGACCCAGGGTGGTACCAAGAGACCCAGTACTTC.

The chain links TRBV20-1 to TRBJ2-7; D gene uncertain. The germline CDR1 and CDR2 sequences are DFQATT and SNEGSKA (reference sequence). This CDR3 contains 13 residues. With 6 bases removed from V and 3 bases from J, the gap between germline ends came to 15 bases. This CDR3 is CSADTRQSYEQYF. CDR3 nucleotide sequence: TGCAGTGCAGACACCCGACAAAGCTACGAGCAGTACTTC.

The CDR3 protein is CASSVARADTQYF. The CDR3 coding sequence is TGTGCCAGCAGCGTAGCCAGGGCAGATACGCAGTATTTT. V and J are TRBV9 and TRBJ2-3; D is possibly TRBD1 (5 bases). This CDR3 region has 13 residues. Trimming took off 0 bases at V and 4 bases at J, with 6 bases between the two ends. CDR1 is SGDLS and CDR2 is YYNGEE in the germline V gene.

The chain employs TRBV10-3 and TRBJ1-2; 7 bases fit TRBD1. V was clipped by 6 bases and J by 5 bases; unmatched bases: 9. Looked up from germline, CDR1 is ENHRY and CDR2 is SYGVKD. The CDR3 runs 14 residues. CDR3 sequence: CAIRGQARGYGYTF. The CDR3 DNA reads as TGTGCCATCAGAGGACAGGCCCGTGGGTATGGCTACACCTTC.

V is TRBV7-8 and J is TRBJ2-1, with D uncertain. CDR3 length: 17 residues. CDR1 and CDR2 from the germline V gene are SGHVS and FQNEAQ. The ends were cut back, 0 bases at V and 0 bases at J, with 12 bases in the middle. In nucleotides, the CDR3 is TGTGCCAGCAGCTTAGCTGAAGGCTCCAGCTCCTACAATGAGCAGTTCTTC. Translation gives CASSLAEGSSSYNEQFF.

This chain links TRBV5-1 with TRBJ2-6, with D hard to call. Germline lookup yields CDR1 SGHRS and CDR2 YFSETQ. The V end was cut by 1 base, the J end by 2 bases, with 7 bases between. This CDR3 spans 15 amino acids. The CDR3 DNA follows: TGCGCCAGCAGCTTGTTAGCAACTGGGGCCAACGTCCTGACTTTC. Protein product: CASSLLATGANVLTF.

There are a few counts of this clonotype. The rearrangement uses TRBV28 and TRBJ2-2, with TRBD2 matching 7 bases. Germline V gives CDR1 MDHEN, CDR2 SYDVKM. The CDR3 sequence is 14 residues long. J gave up 2 bases and V 6 bases, and 3 bases lay outside the gene matches. CDR3 loop: CASRRELNTGELFF. In DNA form, the CDR3 reads TGTGCCAGCAGGCGGGAGCTTAACACCGGGGAGCTGTTTTTT.

The chain combines TRBV6-2 or TRBV6-3 with TRBJ1-2, with D perhaps TRBD1 (5 bases). Trimming took off 6 bases at V and 8 bases at J, with 19 bases between the two ends. The CDR3 is made up of 14 amino acids. Germline assignment: CDR1 MNHEY and CDR2 SVGEGT. The CDR3 region has the DNA TGTGCCAGCAGCTCGGACGGACATCTCGAGGGCTACACCTTC. It translates to CASSSDGHLEGYTF.

The V call is TRBV29-1, the J call TRBJ2-5, with 8 bases matching TRBD1. Germline lookup yields CDR1 SQVTM and CDR2 ANQGSEA. The CDR3 contains 14 residues. The ends lost 7 bases at V and 5 bases at J; junction bases unmatched: 12. The CDR3 nucleotides read TGCAGCGCTGCCCTTCAGGGGGCTTGGGAGACCCAGTACTTC. This sequence encodes CSAALQGAWETQYF.

CDR3 sequence: CASSQDPGHRYNEQFF. DNA for the CDR3: TGCGCCAGCAGCCAAGATCCAGGACACCGATACAATGAGCAGTTCTTC. This chain uses TRBV4-1 with TRBJ2-1; D is possibly TRBD1 (5 bases). Trimming removed 0 bases from V and 4 bases from J, with 13 bases in between. This CDR3 contains 16 residues. Germline CDR1 MGHRA, CDR2 YSYEKL.

This sequence joins TRBV30 and TRBJ1-5, with unresolved D. The CDR3 length is 12 residues. The germline V gene encodes CDR1 GTSNPN and CDR2 SVGIG (reference sequence). The V end lost 8 bases, the J end lost 1 base, and 9 bases lay between the germline ends. The CDR3 reads CAAGQSNQPQHF. In nucleotides, the CDR3 is TGTGCCGCCGGTCAAAGCAATCAGCCCCAGCATTTT.

The chain has TRBV7-8 and TRBJ2-1; 8 bases line up with TRBD1. The V and J ends lost 5 bases and 9 bases, in that order; junction bases with no gene match: 9. Germline loops: CDR1 SGHVS, CDR2 FQNEAQ. The CDR3 runs to 14 residues. The CDR3 region is CASSTPGQGVEQFF. The DNA for the CDR3 is TGTGCCAGCAGCACCCCCGGACAGGGTGTTGAGCAGTTCTTC.

The chain carries TRBV5-1 and TRBJ1-1; no reliable D call. The germline CDR1 and CDR2 sequences are SGHRS and YFSETQ. Trimming shortened V by 6 bases and J by 0 bases, and 12 bases separated the two germline ends. CDR3 length: 14 amino acids. In DNA form, the CDR3 reads TGCGCCAGCAAGGAAGTAACTATGAACACTGAAGCTTTCTTT. Its protein product is CASKEVTMNTEAFF.

The gene calls are TRBV12-3 or TRBV12-4 and TRBJ2-7; 9 bases match TRBD1. Losses at the gene ends were 5 bases for V and 4 bases for J; bases not matched to a gene: 9. The CDR3 is 15 amino acids. CDR3 protein: CASSPLDRGGYEQYF. DNA for the CDR3: TGTGCCAGCAGTCCCCTGGACAGGGGTGGGTACGAGCAGTACTTC.

The chain carries TRBV12-3 or TRBV12-4 and TRBJ1-2, with 8 bases that match TRBD1. This CDR3 spans 15 amino acids. Trimming at V came to 5 bases and at J to 10 bases, leaving 15 bases not matched to a gene. For the CDR3, the DNA is TGTGCCAGCAGTCCCCCCCGTTGGCAGGGGGCGGCCTACACCTTC. The encoded protein is CASSPPRWQGAAYTF.